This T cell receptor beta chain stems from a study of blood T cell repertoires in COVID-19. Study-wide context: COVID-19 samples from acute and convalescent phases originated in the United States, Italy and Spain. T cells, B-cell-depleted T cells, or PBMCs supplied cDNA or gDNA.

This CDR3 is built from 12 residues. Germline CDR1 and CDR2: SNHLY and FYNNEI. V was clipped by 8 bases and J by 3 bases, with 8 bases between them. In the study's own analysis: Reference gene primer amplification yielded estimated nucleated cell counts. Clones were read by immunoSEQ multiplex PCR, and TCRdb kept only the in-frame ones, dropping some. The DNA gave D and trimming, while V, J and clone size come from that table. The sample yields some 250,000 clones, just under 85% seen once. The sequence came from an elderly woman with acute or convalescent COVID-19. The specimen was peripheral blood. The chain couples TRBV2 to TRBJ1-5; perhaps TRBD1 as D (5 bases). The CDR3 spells CASGDSNQPQHF. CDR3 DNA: TGTGCCAGCGGGGACTCCAATCAGCCCCAGCATTTT.